These T cell receptor beta chains were read from a single sample in a study of CD8 T cells in ankylosing spondylitis. A single record per CDR3 protein comes from TCRdb applying MiXCR to the 5' RACE reads. This sample yields roughly 490,000 distinct CDR3 sequences, of which roughly 5.3% are seen a single time; around 3.6% belongs to the top ten. The sequencing sample was made of blood, either unsorted or a sorted T cell fraction (not recorded which). Receptors were obtained from a male donor with ankylosing spondylitis. Each CDR3 is given with its conserved first and last residue. The D gene is left open where the match is weak. Clone size, where shown, is once, few, many, or a class for clones that have expanded.

d_gene,j_gene,abundance,v_gene,CDR3aa,CDR3nt
TRBD2,TRBJ2-3,many,TRBV10-3,CAISPQTGGADTQYF,TGTGCCATCAGTCCCCAAACGGGAGGAGCAGATACGCAGTATTTT
NA,TRBJ2-5,many,TRBV6-2/TRBV6-3,CASSIRTETQYF,TGTGCCAGCAGTATTCGGACGGAGACCCAGTACTTC
NA,TRBJ2-7,few,TRBV11-2,CASSASPLREQYF,TGTGCCAGCAGCGCGTCACCCCTTCGCGAGCAGTACTTC
NA,TRBJ1-3,many,TRBV18,CATTHGTDLRGTIYF,TGTGCCACCACCCACGGGACGGATCTTCGAGGCACCATATATTTT
TRBD1,TRBJ2-5,few,TRBV28,CASSLTGTAQETQYF,TGTGCCAGCAGCCTTACTGGGACAGCTCAAGAGACCCAGTACTTC
TRBD2,TRBJ2-3,few,TRBV20-1,CSAPILAGVGDTQYF,TGCAGTGCTCCCATACTAGCGGGGGTTGGGGATACGCAGTATTTT
NA,TRBJ2-5,many,TRBV21-1,CASSKEDGRVKGTQYF,TGTGCCAGCAGCAAAGAAGACGGCAGGGTGAAGGGGACCCAGTACTTC
TRBD1,TRBJ2-2,many,TRBV18,CASSPWDSYNTGELFF,TGTGCCAGCTCACCATGGGACAGTTACAACACCGGGGAGCTGTTTTTT
TRBD1,TRBJ2-2,many,TRBV29-1,CSVTGDRTNTGELFF,TGCAGCGTCACAGGGGATCGAACGAACACCGGGGAGCTGTTTTTT
NA,TRBJ1-5,NA,TRBV2,CASGYGGDQPQHF,TGTGCCAGCGGGTACGGGGGCGACCAGCCCCAGCATTTT
NA,TRBJ2-5,many,TRBV24-1,CATSVGGETQYF,TGTGCCACCAGTGTCGGGGGAGAGACCCAGTACTTC
NA,TRBJ2-3,once,TRBV29-1,CSVESGLSRDTQYF,TGCAGCGTTGAAAGTGGACTCTCGCGCGATACGCAGTATTTT
TRBD1,TRBJ2-7,few,TRBV18,CASSQTGGEDEQYF,TGTGCCAGCTCACAGACAGGGGGCGAAGACGAGCAGTACTTC
TRBD2,TRBJ2-1,many,TRBV4-1,CASSSLSGRDYNEQFF,TGCGCCAGCAGCTCGCTTAGCGGGAGGGATTACAATGAGCAGTTCTTC
NA,TRBJ1-2,many,TRBV20-1,CSARDVTNYGYTF,TGCAGTGCTAGAGACGTTACTAACTATGGCTACACCTTC
NA,TRBJ1-2,many,TRBV27,CASDLRGGRFLTF,TGTGCCAGCGATTTGCGGGGGGGGCGATTTCTCACCTTC
NA,TRBJ2-7,many,TRBV7-6,CASSRRLDRPEQYF,TGTGCCAGCAGCCGCCGACTAGACCGACCCGAGCAGTACTTC
TRBD1,TRBJ2-7,few,TRBV6-2/TRBV6-3,CASSQGGPQYF,TGTGCCAGCAGTCAAGGGGGCCCGCAGTACTTC
NA,TRBJ1-2,many,TRBV9,CASRDPDYGYTF,TGTGCCAGCAGGGATCCGGATTATGGCTACACCTTC
NA,TRBJ1-3,many,TRBV20-1,CSASGGRNTIYF,TGCAGTGCTAGCGGTGGGCGGAACACCATATATTTT
NA,TRBJ2-3,few,TRBV6-2/TRBV6-3,CASSYGGRSTDTQYF,TGTGCCAGCAGTTACGGTGGCAGGAGCACAGATACGCAGTATTTT
NA,TRBJ1-6,many,TRBV27,CASSLSFGGSPLHF,TGTGCCAGCAGTTTATCTTTCGGCGGGTCACCCCTCCACTTT
TRBD1,TRBJ1-5,NA,TRBV6-1,CASSPKTGNNQPQHF,TGTGCCAGCAGTCCCAAGACAGGGAACAATCAGCCCCAGCATTTT
TRBD2,TRBJ2-5,many,TRBV12-3/TRBV12-4,CASSLQRTSRSQETQYF,TGTGCCAGCAGCTTACAACGGACTAGCAGATCACAAGAGACCCAGTACTTC
NA,TRBJ2-1,many,TRBV7-9,CASDGGEAYNEQFF,TGTGCCAGCGACGGAGGTGAGGCCTACAATGAGCAGTTCTTC
NA,TRBJ2-5,many,TRBV15,CATSRDPMGFEETQYF,TGTGCCACCAGCAGAGATCCGATGGGATTCGAGGAGACCCAGTACTTC
TRBD2,TRBJ2-3,many,TRBV5-8,CASSLLLAGGLTDTQYF,TGTGCCAGCAGCTTGTTACTAGCGGGAGGACTCACAGATACGCAGTATTTT
TRBD2,TRBJ2-1,NA,TRBV12-3/TRBV12-4,CASDLAGETYNEQFF,TGTGCCAGCGATTTAGCGGGAGAGACCTACAATGAGCAGTTCTTC
TRBD2,TRBJ2-1,many,TRBV29-1,CSVRTSGFRSYNEQFF,TGCAGCGTTCGGACTAGCGGGTTTCGGTCATACAATGAGCAGTTCTTC
NA,TRBJ2-5,many,TRBV25-1,CASTQPVAGIQETQYF,TGTGCCAGCACCCAGCCCGTTGCGGGCATCCAAGAGACCCAGTACTTC
TRBD1,TRBJ1-4,many,TRBV7-2,CASSFVAGGGEKLFF,TGTGCCAGCAGCTTCGTGGCAGGGGGCGGTGAAAAACTGTTTTTT
NA,TRBJ2-5,many,TRBV20-1,CSAPRGETQYF,TGCAGTGCTCCCCGGGGGGAGACCCAGTACTTC
TRBD1,TRBJ2-7,many,TRBV11-2,CASGQGSFNEQYF,TGTGCCAGCGGACAGGGGTCTTTCAACGAGCAGTACTTC
NA,TRBJ1-2,NA,TRBV14,CASSPPGRGWNYGYTF,TGTGCCAGCAGCCCCCCCGGTCGAGGCTGGAACTATGGCTACACCTTC
TRBD2,TRBJ2-1,many,TRBV10-3,CAIRMTSGENNEQFF,TGTGCCATCAGGATGACTAGCGGGGAAAACAATGAGCAGTTCTTC
NA,TRBJ2-3,many,TRBV11-1,CASSFFLGLNRPVTDTQYF,TGTGCCAGCAGCTTTTTCTTGGGGCTGAACAGGCCAGTCACAGATACGCAGTATTTT
NA,TRBJ1-1,many,TRBV27,CASSLSGALLDTEAFF,TGTGCCAGCAGTTTGTCAGGCGCTCTTCTGGACACTGAAGCTTTCTTT
TRBD1,TRBJ1-2,NA,TRBV3-1,CASSRTGSLGYTF,TGTGCCAGCAGCCGGACAGGTTCCCTTGGCTACACCTTC
NA,TRBJ1-3,many,TRBV7-2,CASSLGGSGNTIYF,TGTGCCAGCAGCTTAGGGGGCTCTGGAAACACCATATATTTT
NA,TRBJ2-1,many,TRBV7-9,CASSPGHEQFF,TGTGCCAGCAGCCCAGGGCATGAGCAGTTCTTC
NA,TRBJ1-3,many,TRBV18,CASSPTFGDTIYF,TGTGCCAGCTCACCGACGTTCGGGGACACCATATATTTT
NA,TRBJ1-1,many,TRBV12-3/TRBV12-4,CASSLRAGWDTEAFF,TGTGCCAGCAGTTTACGGGCAGGCTGGGACACTGAAGCTTTCTTT
NA,TRBJ2-7,few,TRBV7-2,CASSRKVGAYEQYF,TGTGCCAGCAGCCGAAAGGTAGGGGCCTACGAGCAGTACTTC
NA,TRBJ2-7,many,TRBV5-1,CASSLAGVSSYEQYF,TGCGCCAGCAGCTTGGCCGGTGTCAGCTCCTACGAGCAGTACTTC
TRBD1,TRBJ2-1,NA,TRBV28,CASSWGQSVSYNEQFF,TGTGCCAGCAGTTGGGGACAGTCCGTCTCCTACAATGAGCAGTTCTTC
NA,TRBJ1-6,many,TRBV6-1,CASSEKGRNSPLHF,TGTGCCAGCAGTGAGAAGGGACGAAATTCACCCCTCCACTTT
NA,TRBJ1-2,many,TRBV9,CASSRLAYGYTF,TGTGCCAGCTCCAGGCTAGCCTATGGCTACACCTTC
TRBD2,TRBJ2-3,many,TRBV6-4,CASSGGGSTDTQYF,TGTGCCAGCAGTGGCGGGGGTAGCACAGATACGCAGTATTTT